The clone carrying this T cell receptor beta chain was observed once. The data were obtained in a study of identical twins. Donors uniformly comprised healthy Caucasians. Germline V gene lookup returns CDR1 DFQATT and CDR2 SNEGSKA (reference sequence). The CDR3 is 13 residues long. J gave up 5 bases and V 3 bases, and 5 bases lay outside the gene matches. TCRdb redid the calling of the 5' RACE reads with MiXCR, one entry per CDR3 protein. The data hold around 1.7 million distinct CDR3 sequences, with less than 40% observed a single time. This clonotype was sampled from a newborn girl in good health. Input material: cord blood. The chain is built from TRBV20-1 and TRBJ2-7; 9 bases align to TRBD2. CDR3 nucleotides: TGCAGTGCTAGTGGTAGCGGGAGACACGAGCAGTACTTC. Protein sequence: CSASGSGRHEQYF.